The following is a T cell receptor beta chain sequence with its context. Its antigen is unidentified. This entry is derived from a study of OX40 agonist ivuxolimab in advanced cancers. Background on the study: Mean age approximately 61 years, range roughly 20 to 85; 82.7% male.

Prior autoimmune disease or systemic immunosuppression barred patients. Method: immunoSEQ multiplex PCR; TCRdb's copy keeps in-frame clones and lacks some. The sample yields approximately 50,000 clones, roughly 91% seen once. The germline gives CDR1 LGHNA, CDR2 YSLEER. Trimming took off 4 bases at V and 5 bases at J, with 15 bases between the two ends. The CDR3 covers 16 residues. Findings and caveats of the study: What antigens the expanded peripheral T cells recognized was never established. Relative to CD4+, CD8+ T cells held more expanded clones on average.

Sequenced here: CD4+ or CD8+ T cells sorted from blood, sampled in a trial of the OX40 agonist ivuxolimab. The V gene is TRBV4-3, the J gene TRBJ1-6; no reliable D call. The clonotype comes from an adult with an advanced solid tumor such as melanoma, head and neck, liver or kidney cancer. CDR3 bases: TGCGCCAGCAGCCGTCTAGTCGGGCAAGATAATTCACCCCTCCACTTT. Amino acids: CASSRLVGQDNSPLHF.